The TCR beta chain under discussion was sequenced for a study of CD8+ T cells in alopecia areata. Study-level information: Disease severity was quantified as SALT score of affected scalp area.

Sample treatment: oral pan-JAK inhibitor, 5-10 mg twice daily. Sampling of alopecia areata patients yielded lesional scalp punch biopsies as well as peripheral blood. On this clone itself: The target antigen is unknown.

Reverse transcribed after extraction, RNA yielded cDNA as the sequencing template. Using immunoSEQ multiplex PCR, the repertoire was profiled, and TCRdb retains in-frame clones only, with some absent. The sample has 90,000 to 120,000 clones, roughly 84% seen once. Whole-study results and caveats: Persistence in scalp and blood during tofacitinib was observed for many expanded lesional clones. Among patients, TCR sharing was less clear than in mice, a difference possibly due in part to HLA diversity in the patient population.

V trimming: 4 bases; J trimming: 0 bases; junction bases outside the gene matches: 4. This CDR3 has 15 residues. Germline V lookup: CDR1 SGHDT, CDR2 YYEEEE. The receptor comes from a human donor with alopecia areata. This specimen was CD8+ T cells sorted from blood, taken at week 24, from a patient treated with tofacitinib. The chain couples TRBV5-6 to TRBJ1-3; the match to TRBD1 covers 7 bases. CDR3 loop: CASSEGQTSGNTIYF. The CDR3 DNA follows: TGTGCCAGCAGCGAGGGACAGACCTCTGGAAACACCATATATTTT.